The source of this T cell receptor (beta chain) is a study of CD8+ T cells in alopecia areata. Study-level findings and limits: Lesional tissue from the scalp (especially in alopecia totalis/universalis) showed higher clonality than normal scalp. Possibly because of HLA-related factors, TCR sharing was less clear across patients than in mice.

Using a FACSAria, the CD4+ and CD8+ T cells were sorted from the PBMCs. cDNA serving as the sequencing template came from extracted, reverse transcribed RNA. Repertoires were generated with immunoSEQ multiplex PCR, while TCRdb's copy carries only in-frame clones and drops some. The sample carries about 110,000 clones, around 59% recorded once. Germline values: CDR1 LGHNA, CDR2 YSLEER. The length of the CDR3 is 16 residues. V lost 1 base and J lost 2, with 15 bases in between. On this clone: Its matching antigen is unknown.

The chain uses TRBV4-3 and TRBJ2-7; D gene uncertain. The material sequenced was CD8+ T cells sorted from blood. The receptor's source is a human donor in good health. The CDR3, as DNA: TGCGCCAGCAGCCAAGTGGCCAACGCCCCGGCCTACGAGCAGTACTTC. Amino acid sequence: CASSQVANAPAYEQYF.